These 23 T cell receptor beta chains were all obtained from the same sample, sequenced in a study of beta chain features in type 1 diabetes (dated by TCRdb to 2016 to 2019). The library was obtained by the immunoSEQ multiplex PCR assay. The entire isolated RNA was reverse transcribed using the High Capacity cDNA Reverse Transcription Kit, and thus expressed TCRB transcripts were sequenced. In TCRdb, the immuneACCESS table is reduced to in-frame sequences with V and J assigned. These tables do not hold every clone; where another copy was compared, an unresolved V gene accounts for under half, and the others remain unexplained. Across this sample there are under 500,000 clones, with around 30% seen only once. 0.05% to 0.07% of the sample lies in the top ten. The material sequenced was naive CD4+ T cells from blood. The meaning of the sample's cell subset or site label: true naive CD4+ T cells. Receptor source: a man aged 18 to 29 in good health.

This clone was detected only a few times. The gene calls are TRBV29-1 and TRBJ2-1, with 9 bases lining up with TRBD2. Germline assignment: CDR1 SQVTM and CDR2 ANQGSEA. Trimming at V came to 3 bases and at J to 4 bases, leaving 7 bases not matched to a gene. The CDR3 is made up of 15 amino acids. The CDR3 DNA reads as TGCAGCGTTGAGCCCCGACTAGCGGAATACAATGAGCAGTTCTTC. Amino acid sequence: CSVEPRLAEYNEQFF.

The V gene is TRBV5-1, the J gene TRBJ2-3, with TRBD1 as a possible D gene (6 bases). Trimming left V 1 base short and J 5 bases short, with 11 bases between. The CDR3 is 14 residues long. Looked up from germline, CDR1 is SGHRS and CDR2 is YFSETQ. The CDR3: CASSLSQGGDTQYF. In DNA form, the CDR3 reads TGCGCCAGCAGCTTGTCACAGGGCGGAGATACGCAGTATTTT.

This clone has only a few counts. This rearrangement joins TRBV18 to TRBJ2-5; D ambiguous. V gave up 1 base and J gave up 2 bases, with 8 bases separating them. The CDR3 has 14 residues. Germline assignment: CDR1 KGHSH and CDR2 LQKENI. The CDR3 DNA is TGTGCCAGCTCACCACTGGCTACTCAAGAGACCCAGTACTTC. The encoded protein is CASSPLATQETQYF.

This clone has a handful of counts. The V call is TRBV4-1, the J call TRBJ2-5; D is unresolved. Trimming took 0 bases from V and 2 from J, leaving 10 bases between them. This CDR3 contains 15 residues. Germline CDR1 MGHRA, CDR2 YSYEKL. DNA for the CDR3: TGCGCCAGCAGCCAAGAACTGGCAGTACAAGAGACCCAGTACTTC. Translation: CASSQELAVQETQYF.

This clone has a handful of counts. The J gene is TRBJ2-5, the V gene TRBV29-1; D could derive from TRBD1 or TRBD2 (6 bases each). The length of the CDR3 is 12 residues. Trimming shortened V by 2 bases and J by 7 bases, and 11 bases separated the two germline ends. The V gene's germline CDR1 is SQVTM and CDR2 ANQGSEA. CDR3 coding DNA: TGCAGCGTTGAACCCGGAGGGGGGACCCAGTACTTC. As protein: CSVEPGGGTQYF.

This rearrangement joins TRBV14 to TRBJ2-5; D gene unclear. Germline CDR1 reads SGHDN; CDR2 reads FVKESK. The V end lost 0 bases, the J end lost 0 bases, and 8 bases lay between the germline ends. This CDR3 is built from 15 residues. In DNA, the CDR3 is TGTGCCAGCAGCCAAGAAGGATGGTACCAAGAGACCCAGTACTTC. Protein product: CASSQEGWYQETQYF.

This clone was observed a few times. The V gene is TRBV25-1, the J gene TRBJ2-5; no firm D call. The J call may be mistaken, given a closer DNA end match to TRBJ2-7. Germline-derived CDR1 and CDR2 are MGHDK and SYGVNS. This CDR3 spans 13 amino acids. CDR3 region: CASSEAPNYEQYF. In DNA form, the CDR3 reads TGTGCCAGCAGTGAGGCGCCAAACTACGAGCAGTACTTC.

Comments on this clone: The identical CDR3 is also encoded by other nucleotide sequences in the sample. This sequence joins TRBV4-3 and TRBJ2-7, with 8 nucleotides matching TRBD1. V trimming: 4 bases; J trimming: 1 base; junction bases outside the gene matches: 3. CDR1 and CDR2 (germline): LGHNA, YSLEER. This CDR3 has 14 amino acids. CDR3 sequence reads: CASSPRTGSYEQYF. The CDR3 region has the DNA TGCGCCAGCAGCCCCCGGACAGGGTCCTACGAGCAGTACTTC.

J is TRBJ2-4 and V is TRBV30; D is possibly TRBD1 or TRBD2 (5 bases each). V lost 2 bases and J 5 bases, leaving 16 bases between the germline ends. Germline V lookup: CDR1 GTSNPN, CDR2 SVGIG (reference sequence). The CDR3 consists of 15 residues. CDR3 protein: CAWSRTGTPQNIQYF. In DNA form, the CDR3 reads TGTGCCTGGAGTCGAACCGGGACCCCTCAAAACATTCAGTACTTC.

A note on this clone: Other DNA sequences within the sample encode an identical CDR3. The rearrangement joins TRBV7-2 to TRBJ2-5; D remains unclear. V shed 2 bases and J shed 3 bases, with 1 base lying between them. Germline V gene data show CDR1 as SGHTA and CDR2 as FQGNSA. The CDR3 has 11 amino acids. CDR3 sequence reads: CASSLKETQYF. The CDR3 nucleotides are TGTGCCAGCAGCTTAAAAGAGACCCAGTACTTC. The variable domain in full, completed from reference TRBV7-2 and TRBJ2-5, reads GAGVSQSPSNKVTEKGKDVELRCDPISGHTALYWYRQSLGQGLEFLIYFQGNSAPDKSGLPSDRFSAERTGGSVSTLTIQRTQQEDSAVYLCASSLKETQYFGPGTRLLVL.

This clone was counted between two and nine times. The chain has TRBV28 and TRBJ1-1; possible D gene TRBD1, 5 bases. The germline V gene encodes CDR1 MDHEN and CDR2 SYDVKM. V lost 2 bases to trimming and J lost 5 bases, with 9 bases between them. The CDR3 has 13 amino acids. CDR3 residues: CASSLAGKTEAFF. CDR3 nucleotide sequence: TGTGCCAGCAGTTTAGCAGGGAAAACTGAAGCTTTCTTT.

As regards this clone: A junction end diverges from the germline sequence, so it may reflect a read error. CDR3 amino acids: CASSLGAKNIQYF. In DNA form, the CDR3 reads TGTGCCAGCAGCTTAGGGGCCAAGAACATTCAGTACTTC. The chain is built from TRBV7-2 and TRBJ2-4, with D hard to call. Germline lookup yields CDR1 SGHTA and CDR2 FQGNSA. This CDR3 spans 13 amino acids.

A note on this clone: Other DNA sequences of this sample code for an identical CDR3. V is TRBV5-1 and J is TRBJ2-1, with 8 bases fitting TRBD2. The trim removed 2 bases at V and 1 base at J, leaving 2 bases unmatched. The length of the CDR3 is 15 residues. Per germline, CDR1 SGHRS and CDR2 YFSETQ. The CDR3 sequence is CASSLAGESYNEQFF. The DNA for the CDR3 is TGCGCCAGCAGCTTAGCGGGAGAATCCTACAATGAGCAGTTCTTC. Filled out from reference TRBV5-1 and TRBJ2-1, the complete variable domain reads KAGVTQTPRYLIKTRGQQVTLSCSPISGHRSVSWYQQTPGQGLQFLFEYFSETQRNKGNFPGRFSGRQFSNSRSEMNVSTLELGDSALYLCASSLAGESYNEQFFGPGTRLTVL.

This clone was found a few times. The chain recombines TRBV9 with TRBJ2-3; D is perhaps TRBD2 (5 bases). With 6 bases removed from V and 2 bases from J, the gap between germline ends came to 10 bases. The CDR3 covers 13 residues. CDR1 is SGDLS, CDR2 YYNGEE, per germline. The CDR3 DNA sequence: TGTGCCAGCAACGAGGGAGTCACAGATACGCAGTATTTT. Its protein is CASNEGVTDTQYF.

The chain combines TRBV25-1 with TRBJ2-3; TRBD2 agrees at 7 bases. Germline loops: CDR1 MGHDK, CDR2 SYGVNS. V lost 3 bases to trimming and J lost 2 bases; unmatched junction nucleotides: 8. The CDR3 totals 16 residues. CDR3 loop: CASSDGRAGLTDTQYF. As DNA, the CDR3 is TGTGCCAGCAGTGATGGCCGAGCGGGGCTCACAGATACGCAGTATTTT.

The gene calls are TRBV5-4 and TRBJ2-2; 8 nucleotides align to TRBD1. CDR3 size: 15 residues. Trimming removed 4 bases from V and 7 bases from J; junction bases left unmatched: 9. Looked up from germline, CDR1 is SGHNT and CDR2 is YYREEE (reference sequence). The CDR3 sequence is CASSAGQGWDGELFF. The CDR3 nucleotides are TGTGCCAGCAGCGCCGGACAGGGCTGGGACGGGGAGCTGTTTTTT.

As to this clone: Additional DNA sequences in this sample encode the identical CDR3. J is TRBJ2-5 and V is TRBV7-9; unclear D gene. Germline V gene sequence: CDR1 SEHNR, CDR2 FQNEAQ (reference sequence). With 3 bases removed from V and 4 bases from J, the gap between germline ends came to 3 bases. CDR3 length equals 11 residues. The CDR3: CASSFRETQYF. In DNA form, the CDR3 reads TGTGCCAGCAGCTTCAGAGAGACCCAGTACTTC.

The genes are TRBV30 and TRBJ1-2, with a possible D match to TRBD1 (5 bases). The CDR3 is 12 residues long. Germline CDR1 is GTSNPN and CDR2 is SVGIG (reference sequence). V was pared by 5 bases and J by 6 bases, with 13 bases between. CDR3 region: CAWGGAVDGYTF. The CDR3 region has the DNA TGTGCCTGGGGCGGGGCAGTTGATGGCTACACCTTC.

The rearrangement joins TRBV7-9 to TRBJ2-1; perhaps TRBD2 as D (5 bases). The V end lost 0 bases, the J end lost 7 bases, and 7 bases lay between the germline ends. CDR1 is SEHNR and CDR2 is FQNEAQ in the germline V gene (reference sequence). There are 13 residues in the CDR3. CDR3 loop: CASSLAGENEQFF. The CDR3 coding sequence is TGTGCCAGCAGCTTAGCGGGAGAGAATGAGCAGTTCTTC.

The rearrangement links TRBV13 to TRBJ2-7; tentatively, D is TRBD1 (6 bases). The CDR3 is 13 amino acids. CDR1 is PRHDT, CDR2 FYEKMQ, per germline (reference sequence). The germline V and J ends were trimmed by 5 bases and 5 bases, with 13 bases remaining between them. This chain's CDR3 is CASSLQGIHEQYF. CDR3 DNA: TGTGCCAGCAGCCTACAGGGAATCCACGAGCAGTACTTC.

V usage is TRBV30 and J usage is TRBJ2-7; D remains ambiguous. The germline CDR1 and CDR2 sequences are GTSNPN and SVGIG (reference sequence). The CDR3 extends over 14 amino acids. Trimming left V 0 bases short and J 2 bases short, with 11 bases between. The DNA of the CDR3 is TGTGCCTGGAGTGTTGAATTGATCACCTACGAGCAGTACTTC. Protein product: CAWSVELITYEQYF.

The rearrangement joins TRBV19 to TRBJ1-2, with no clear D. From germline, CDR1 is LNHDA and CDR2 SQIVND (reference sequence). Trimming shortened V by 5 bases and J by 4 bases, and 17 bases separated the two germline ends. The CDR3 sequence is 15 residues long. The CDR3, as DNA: TGTGCCAGTAGTGTTGTCGGAGGACTTGGCTATGGCTACACCTTC. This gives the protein CASSVVGGLGYGYTF.

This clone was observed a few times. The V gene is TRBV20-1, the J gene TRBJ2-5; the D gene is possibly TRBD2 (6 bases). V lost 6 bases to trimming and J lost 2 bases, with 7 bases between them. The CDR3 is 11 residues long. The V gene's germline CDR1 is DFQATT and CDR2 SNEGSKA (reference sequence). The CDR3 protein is CSAAGQETQYF. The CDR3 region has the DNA TGCAGTGCGGCGGGGCAAGAGACCCAGTACTTC.